Included here is one TCR beta chain sequence, with context. These data belong to a study of technical replicates of blood from a handful of donors. CDR1 is LNHDA, CDR2 SQIVND, per germline (reference sequence). The CDR3 has 12 amino acids. V gave up 11 bases and J gave up 0 bases, with 10 bases separating them. Assay used: immunoSEQ multiplex PCR; TCRdb lists only in-frame clones, some missing. The sample holds some 64,000 clones, more than 75% seen once. What was sequenced was PBMCs. This chain links TRBV19 with TRBJ1-1, with D unclear. This sequence was found in a human donor in good health. Some clones in this sample may be carry-over from other donors' samples. CDR3 bases: TGTGCCCGCATCAGCGTGAACACTGAAGCTTTCTTT. Amino acid sequence: CARISVNTEAFF.